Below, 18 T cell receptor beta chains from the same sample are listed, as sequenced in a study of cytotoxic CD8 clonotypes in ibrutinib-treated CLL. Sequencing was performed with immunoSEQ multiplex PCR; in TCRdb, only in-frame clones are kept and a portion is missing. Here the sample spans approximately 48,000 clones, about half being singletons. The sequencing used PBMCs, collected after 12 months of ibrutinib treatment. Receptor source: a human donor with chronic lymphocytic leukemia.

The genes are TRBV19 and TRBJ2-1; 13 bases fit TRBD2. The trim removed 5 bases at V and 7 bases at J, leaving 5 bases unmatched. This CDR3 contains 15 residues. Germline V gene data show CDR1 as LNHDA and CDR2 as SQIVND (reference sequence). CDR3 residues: CASSSGTSGMNEQFF. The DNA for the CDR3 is TGTGCCAGTAGTTCCGGGACTAGCGGGATGAATGAGCAGTTCTTC.

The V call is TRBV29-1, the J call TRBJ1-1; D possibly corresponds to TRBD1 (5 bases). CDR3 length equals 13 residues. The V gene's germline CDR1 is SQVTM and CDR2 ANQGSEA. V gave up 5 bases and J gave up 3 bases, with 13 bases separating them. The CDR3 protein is CSVTGRPDTEAFF. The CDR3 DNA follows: TGCAGCGTTACAGGCCGGCCTGACACTGAAGCTTTCTTT.

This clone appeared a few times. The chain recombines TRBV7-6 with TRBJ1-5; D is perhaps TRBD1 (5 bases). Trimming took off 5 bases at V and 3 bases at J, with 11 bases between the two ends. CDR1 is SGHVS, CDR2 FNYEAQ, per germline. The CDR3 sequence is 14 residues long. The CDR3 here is CASSTGRPNQPQHF. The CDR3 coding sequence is TGTGCCAGCAGCACGGGACGGCCCAATCAGCCCCAGCATTTT.

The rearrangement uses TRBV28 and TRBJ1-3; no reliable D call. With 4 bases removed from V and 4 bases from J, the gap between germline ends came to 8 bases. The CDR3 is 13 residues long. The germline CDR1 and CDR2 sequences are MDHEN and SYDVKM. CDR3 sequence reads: CASSSVLGNTIYF. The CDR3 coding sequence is TGTGCCAGCAGTTCAGTATTGGGAAACACCATATATTTT.

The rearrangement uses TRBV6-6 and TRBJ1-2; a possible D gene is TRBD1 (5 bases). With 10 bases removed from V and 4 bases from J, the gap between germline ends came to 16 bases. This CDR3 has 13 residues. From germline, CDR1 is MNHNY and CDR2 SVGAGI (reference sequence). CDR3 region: CATISPGSYGYTF. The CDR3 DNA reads TGTGCCACCATAAGTCCAGGGAGCTATGGCTACACCTTC.

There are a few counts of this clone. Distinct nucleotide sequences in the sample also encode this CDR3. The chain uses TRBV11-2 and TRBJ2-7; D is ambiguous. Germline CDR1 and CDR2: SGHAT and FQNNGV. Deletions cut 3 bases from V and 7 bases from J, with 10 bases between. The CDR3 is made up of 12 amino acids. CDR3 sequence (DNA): TGTGCCAGCAGCTTGGGGTTTAGGGAGCAGTACTTC. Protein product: CASSLGFREQYF.

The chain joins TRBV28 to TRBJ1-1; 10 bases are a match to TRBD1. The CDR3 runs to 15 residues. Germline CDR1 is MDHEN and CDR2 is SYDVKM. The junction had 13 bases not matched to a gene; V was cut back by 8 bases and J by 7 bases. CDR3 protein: CASLRDRGPSGEAFF. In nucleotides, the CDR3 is TGTGCCAGCCTCCGGGACAGGGGACCCAGCGGTGAAGCTTTCTTT.

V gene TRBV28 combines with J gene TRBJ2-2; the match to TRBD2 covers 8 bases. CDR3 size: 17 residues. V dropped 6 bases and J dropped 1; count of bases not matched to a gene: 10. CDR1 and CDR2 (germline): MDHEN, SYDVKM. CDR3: CASRQGLAGRNTGELFF. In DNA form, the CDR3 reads TGTGCCAGCAGACAAGGATTAGCGGGAAGGAACACCGGGGAGCTGTTTTTT.

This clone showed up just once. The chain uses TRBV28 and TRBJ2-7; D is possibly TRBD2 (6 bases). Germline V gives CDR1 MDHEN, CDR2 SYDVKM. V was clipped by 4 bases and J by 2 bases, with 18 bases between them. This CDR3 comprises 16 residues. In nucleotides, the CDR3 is TGTGCCAGCAGTTCGCCGTCCGGGACTGCCGCCTACGAGCAGTACTTC. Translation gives CASSSPSGTAAYEQYF. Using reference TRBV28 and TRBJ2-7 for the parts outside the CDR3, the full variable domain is DVKVTQSSRYLVKRTGEKVFLECVQDMDHENMFWYRQDPGLGLRLIYFSYDVKMKEKGDIPEGYSVSREKKERFSLILESASTNQTSMYLCASSSPSGTAAYEQYFGPGTRLTVT.

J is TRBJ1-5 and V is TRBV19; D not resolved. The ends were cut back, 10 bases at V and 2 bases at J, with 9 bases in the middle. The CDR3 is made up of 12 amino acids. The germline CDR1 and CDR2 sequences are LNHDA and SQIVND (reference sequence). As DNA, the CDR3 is TGTGCCACCCGGGGAGGCAATCAGCCCCAGCATTTT. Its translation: CATRGGNQPQHF.

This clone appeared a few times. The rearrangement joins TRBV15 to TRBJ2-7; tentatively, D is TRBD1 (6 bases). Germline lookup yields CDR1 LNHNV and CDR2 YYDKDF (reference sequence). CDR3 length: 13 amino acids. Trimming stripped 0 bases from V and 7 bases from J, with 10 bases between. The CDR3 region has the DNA TGTGCCACCAGCAGAGAGGGGGCAGGGGAGCAGTACTTC. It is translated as CATSREGAGEQYF.

The CDR3 protein is CASSLGWTGKDEQYF. CDR3 DNA sequence: TGTGCCAGCAGCTTAGGCTGGACAGGGAAGGACGAGCAGTACTTC. The chain links TRBV7-9 to TRBJ2-7, with 8 bases matching TRBD1. The germline CDR1 and CDR2 sequences are SEHNR and FQNEAQ (reference sequence). This CDR3 spans 15 amino acids. With 1 base clipped from V and 5 bases from J, the junction kept 7 bases outside the gene matches.

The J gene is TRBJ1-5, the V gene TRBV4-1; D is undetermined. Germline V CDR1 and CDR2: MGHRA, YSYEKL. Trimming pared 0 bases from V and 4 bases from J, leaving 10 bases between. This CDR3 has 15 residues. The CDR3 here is CASSQDSASNQPQHF. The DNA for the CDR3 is TGCGCCAGCAGCCAAGATTCAGCTTCTAATCAGCCCCAGCATTTT.

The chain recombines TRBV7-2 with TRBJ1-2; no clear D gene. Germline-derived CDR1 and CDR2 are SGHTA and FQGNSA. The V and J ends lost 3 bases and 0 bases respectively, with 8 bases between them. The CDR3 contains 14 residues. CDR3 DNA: TGTGCCAGCAGCTTTACTACGTCTAACTATGGCTACACCTTC. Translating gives CASSFTTSNYGYTF.

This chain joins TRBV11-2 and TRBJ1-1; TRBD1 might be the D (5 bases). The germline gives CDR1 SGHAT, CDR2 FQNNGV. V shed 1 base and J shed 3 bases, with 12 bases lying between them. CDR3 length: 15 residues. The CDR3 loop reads CASSLVGGTYTEAFF. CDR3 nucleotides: TGTGCCAGCAGCTTAGTCGGCGGGACGTACACTGAAGCTTTCTTT.

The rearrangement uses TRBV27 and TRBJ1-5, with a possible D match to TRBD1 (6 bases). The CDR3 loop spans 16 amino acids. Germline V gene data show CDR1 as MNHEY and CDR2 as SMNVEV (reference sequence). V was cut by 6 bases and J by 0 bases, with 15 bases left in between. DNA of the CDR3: TGTGCCAGCAGGTCCGGGACAAGGACTAGCAATCAGCCCCAGCATTTT. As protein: CASRSGTRTSNQPQHF.

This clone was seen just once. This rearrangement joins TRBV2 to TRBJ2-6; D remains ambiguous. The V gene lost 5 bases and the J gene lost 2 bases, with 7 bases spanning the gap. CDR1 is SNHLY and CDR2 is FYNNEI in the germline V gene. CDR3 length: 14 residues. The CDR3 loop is CASSSQTGANVLTF. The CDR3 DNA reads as TGTGCCAGCAGTTCCCAGACTGGGGCCAACGTCCTGACTTTC.

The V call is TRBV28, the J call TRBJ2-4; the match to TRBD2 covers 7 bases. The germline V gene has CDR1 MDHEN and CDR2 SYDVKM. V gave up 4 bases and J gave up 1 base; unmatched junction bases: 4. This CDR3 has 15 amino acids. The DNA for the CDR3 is TGTGCCAGCAGTTATCGGGGGGTGGCCAAAAACATTCAGTACTTC. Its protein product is CASSYRGVAKNIQYF. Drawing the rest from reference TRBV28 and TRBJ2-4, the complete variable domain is DVKVTQSSRYLVKRTGEKVFLECVQDMDHENMFWYRQDPGLGLRLIYFSYDVKMKEKGDIPEGYSVSREKKERFSLILESASTNQTSMYLCASSYRGVAKNIQYFGAGTRLSVL.